Shown below are 4 T cell receptor beta chains from a single sample sequenced in a study of cytomegalovirus exposure and HLA in healthy donors. The table came from immunoSEQ multiplex PCR; TCRdb's copy has only in-frame clones and leaves some out. The sample has over 75,000 clones; approximately 91% are singletons. Sample: PBMCs. Receptor source: a man aged 25 to 40 in good health and CMV-seronegative.

V usage is TRBV18 and J usage is TRBJ1-6; 10 bases fit TRBD1. J was trimmed by 5 bases and V by 3 bases; bases with no gene match: 7. This CDR3 is built from 17 residues. Germline V gene sequence: CDR1 KGHSH, CDR2 LQKENI. CDR3 coding DNA: TGTGCCAGCTCACCGCGCGCCGGGACAGGGGATAATTCACCCCTCCACTTT. Its translation is CASSPRAGTGDNSPLHF. Variable domain in full (rest from reference TRBV18 and TRBJ1-6): NAGVMQNPRHLVRRRGQEARLRCSPMKGHSHVYWYRQLPEEGLKFMVYLQKENIIDESGMPKERFSAEFPKEGPSILRIQQVVRGDSAAYFCASSPRAGTGDNSPLHFGNGTRLTVT.

The V and J genes are TRBV4-1 and TRBJ2-7; D unclear. This CDR3 comprises 13 residues. The V and J ends lost 6 bases and 1 base respectively, with 10 bases between them. Germline V lookup: CDR1 MGHRA, CDR2 YSYEKL. In nucleotides, the CDR3 is TGCGCCAGCAGTCCAAAACTTTCCTACGAGCAGTACTTC. It codes for CASSPKLSYEQYF.

This sequence joins TRBV28 and TRBJ2-7; TRBD2 agrees at 8 bases. Trimming took 3 bases from V and 1 from J; bases not matched to a gene: 5. The CDR3 covers 15 residues. Germline values: CDR1 MDHEN, CDR2 SYDVKM. The CDR3 reads CASSFGAGGSYEQYF. The CDR3 DNA sequence: TGTGCCAGCAGTTTCGGGGCGGGGGGATCCTACGAGCAGTACTTC.

This CDR3 is CASSIDGTGVNQPQHF. The CDR3 nucleotides read TGTGCCAGTAGTATAGATGGGACTGGTGTTAATCAGCCCCAGCATTTT. V usage is TRBV19 and J usage is TRBJ1-5; D is perhaps TRBD1 (5 bases). V was clipped by 0 bases and J by 4 bases, with 13 bases between them. CDR1 is LNHDA and CDR2 is SQIVND in the germline V gene (reference sequence). The CDR3 extends over 16 amino acids. The whole variable domain, filled in from reference TRBV19 and TRBJ1-5, reads DGGITQSPKYLFRKEGQNVTLSCEQNLNHDAMYWYRQDPGQGLRLIYYSQIVNDFQKGDIAEGYSVSREKKESFPLTVTSAQKNPTAFYLCASSIDGTGVNQPQHFGDGTRLSIL.